This T cell receptor beta chain was sequenced in a study of blood T cell repertoires in COVID-19. Study-level information: PBMCs, B-cell-depleted T cells, or T cells provided the cDNA or gDNA that made up the material.

Trimming pared 2 bases from V and 4 bases from J, leaving 25 bases between. The CDR3 is 19 residues long. Germline CDR1 is ENHRY and CDR2 is SYGVKD. This clone came up once. Original processing methods: Counts of nucleated cells, estimated from reference gene primer amplification, were obtained. Profiled with immunoSEQ multiplex PCR; TCRdb holds only in-frame clones, not every one. The DNA was the basis for D and trimming; V, J and clone size are from that table. Among approximately 81,000 clones, almost 85% were seen once, and the ten largest hold approximately 7%. The TCR sequence derives from a human donor in a cohort sampled during active COVID-19. The rearrangement joins TRBV10-3 to TRBJ2-3; D might be TRBD2 (7 bases). The sequencing input was peripheral blood. CDR3 coding DNA: TGTGCCATCAGTGAGGAGCGCCAGGGGAGGGTTCGTGGGTCAGATACGCAGTATTTT. Translating it yields CAISEERQGRVRGSDTQYF.